Many counts were recorded for the clone carrying this T cell receptor beta chain. Extracted from the samples, RNA was reverse transcribed into cDNA to serve as the sequencing template. Profiled with immunoSEQ multiplex PCR; TCRdb holds only in-frame clones, not every one. The table has around 150,000 clones, about four fifths seen once. The entry originates in a study of CD8+ T cells in alopecia areata. Treatment noted: oral pan-JAK inhibitor, 5-10 mg twice daily. This sample comprised CD8+ T cells sorted from blood, obtained at week 4, from a patient treated with tofacitinib. This TCR was sampled from a human donor with alopecia areata.

For the CDR3, the DNA is TGTGCCAGCAGCTTAACAGGGGAAACGGCGGGCTATGGCTACACCTTC. Protein: CASSLTGETAGYGYTF. The chain employs TRBV7-2 and TRBJ1-2, with 7 bases matching TRBD1. Germline loops: CDR1 SGHTA, CDR2 FQGNSA. V was pared by 2 bases and J by 4 bases, with 10 bases of the junction left unmatched. The CDR3 covers 16 residues.